The 15 T cell receptor beta chains listed next were all sequenced from one sample in a study of CD8+CD57+ T cells in acquired aplastic anemia. Both TCR beta VDJ combination and CDR3 sequence profiling were carried out. Genomic DNA was the template for this profiling. In TCRdb, the reads were re-called with MiXCR into one record per CDR3 protein. The sample has around 200,000 distinct CDR3 sequences; 54% are singletons. The sequenced sample consisted of sorted CD4+, CD8+, or CD8+CD57+ T cells (not recorded which) from PBMCs. These receptors were taken from a human donor in good health, serving as a control.

V usage is TRBV7-2 and J usage is TRBJ2-2, with D possibly being TRBD1 or TRBD2 (5 bases each). The V gene's germline CDR1 is SGHTA and CDR2 FQGNSA. There are 15 residues in the CDR3. The V end was cut by 3 bases, the J end by 6 bases, with 14 bases between. CDR3 nucleotides: TGTGCCAGCAGCTTTGGGCAGGGACCCCCCGGGGAGCTGTTTTTT. Protein sequence: CASSFGQGPPGELFF.

This clonotype was seen at least ten times. Germline and junction disagree at one end, which may indicate a read error. V and J are TRBV7-7 and TRBJ1-4; 8 nucleotides match TRBD1. Germline lookup yields CDR1 SSHAT and CDR2 FNYEAQ (reference sequence). This CDR3 comprises 14 residues. CDR3 coding DNA: TGTGCTAGCAGCAAGGGGACAGGCCGGGAAAAACTGTTTTTT. Protein: CASSKGTGREKLFF.

This chain connects TRBV9 to TRBJ2-5; 7 bases are a match to TRBD1. The CDR3 sequence is 14 residues long. Per the germline V gene, CDR1 is SGDLS and CDR2 is YYNGEE. Trimming took 0 bases from V and 4 from J; bases not matched to a gene: 3. This chain's CDR3 is CASSVDGTVETQYF. The CDR3 DNA follows: TGTGCCAGCAGCGTAGATGGGACAGTAGAGACCCAGTACTTC.

This clonotype has just a few counts. An end of the junction does not agree with germline; a read error may underlie this. The chain joins TRBV6-5 to TRBJ2-3; 10 bases are a match to TRBD2. Germline values: CDR1 MNHEY, CDR2 SVGAGI. This CDR3 comprises 16 residues. The CDR3 DNA reads as TGTGCCATCAGTGAGTCAGGGCTAGCGGGGGAGGATACGCAGTATTTT. Protein sequence: CAISESGLAGEDTQYF.

The chain employs TRBV7-6 and TRBJ2-5, with 11 bases identical to TRBD1. Germline CDR1 reads SGHVS; CDR2 reads FNYEAQ. There are 16 residues in the CDR3. Losses at the gene ends were 5 bases for V and 5 bases for J; bases not matched to a gene: 10. CDR3 nucleotides: TGTGCCAGCAGCCCCGCCGGGACAGGGGGTCGGGAGACCCAGTACTTC. It is translated as CASSPAGTGGRETQYF.

CDR3 amino acids: CASTQRRVGGGMNTEAFF. CDR3 DNA sequence: TGTGCCAGTACCCAGCGTCGGGTTGGTGGGGGAATGAACACTGAAGCTTTCTTT. The rearrangement links TRBV19 to TRBJ1-1, with a tentative D call TRBD1 (5 bases). Trimming cost V 7 bases and J 0 bases, with 24 bases left between them. CDR3 length equals 18 residues. The germline V gene has CDR1 LNHDA and CDR2 SQIVND (reference sequence).

Many counts were recorded for this clonotype. The chain joins TRBV7-9 to TRBJ2-5; D is perhaps TRBD2 (7 bases). Germline loops: CDR1 SEHNR, CDR2 FQNEAQ (reference sequence). V was shortened by 5 bases and J by 5 bases, with 30 bases between the two germline ends. This CDR3 has 19 residues. The CDR3 DNA reads TGTGCCAGCAGCGCGAGGGGGGGTGCTAAATGGCGGCCGGGGGAGACCCAGTACTTC. This gives the protein CASSARGGAKWRPGETQYF.

The table lists this clonotype with many counts. The chain carries TRBV5-8 and TRBJ2-3, with 14 nucleotides matching TRBD2. V dropped 4 bases and J dropped 6; count of bases not matched to a gene: 10. The CDR3 is 17 residues long. The germline CDR1 and CDR2 sequences are SGHTS and YDEGEE. The CDR3 loop reads CASSPTSGGAGADTQYF. As DNA, the CDR3 is TGTGCCAGCAGCCCGACTAGCGGGGGGGCCGGGGCGGATACGCAGTATTTT.

This chain links TRBV9 with TRBJ1-1, with D perhaps matching TRBD1 (6 bases). Germline assignment: CDR1 SGDLS and CDR2 YYNGEE. This CDR3 has 14 amino acids. V lost 0 bases and J lost 4, with 10 bases in between. The DNA for the CDR3 is TGTGCCAGCAGCGTAGCACAGGGCGGCACTGAAGCTTTCTTT. Amino acid sequence: CASSVAQGGTEAFF.

V gene TRBV25-1 combines with J gene TRBJ2-3, with 9 bases that match TRBD1. This CDR3 is 16 amino acids long. Germline assignment: CDR1 MGHDK and CDR2 SYGVNS. Trimming removed 4 bases from V and 5 bases from J; junction bases left unmatched: 10. The CDR3 DNA reads as TGTGCCAGCAGTGCCCTGGGGACAGGGAAAGTAGATACGCAGTATTTT. It encodes CASSALGTGKVDTQYF. Combining the CDR3 with reference TRBV25-1 and TRBJ2-3 gives the whole variable domain EADIYQTPRYLVIGTGKKITLECSQTMGHDKMYWYQQDPGMELHLIHYSYGVNSTEKGDLSSESTVSRIRTEHFPLTLESARPSHTSQYLCASSALGTGKVDTQYFGPGTRLTVL.

J is TRBJ2-1 and V is TRBV11-2; 15 nucleotides match TRBD2. Germline lookup yields CDR1 SGHAT and CDR2 FQNNGV. V lost 1 base to trimming and J lost 8 bases; unmatched junction nucleotides: 3. This CDR3 contains 16 residues. The CDR3: CASSLGTSGGGDEQFF. The CDR3, as DNA: TGTGCCAGCAGCTTAGGGACTAGCGGGGGGGGCGATGAGCAGTTCTTC.

The chain couples TRBV25-1 to TRBJ1-5; D call uncertain. V lost 4 bases, J lost 4 bases, and 11 bases lay in between. Germline V gene lookup returns CDR1 MGHDK and CDR2 SYGVNS. This CDR3 has 14 amino acids. The CDR3 DNA reads TGTGCCAGCAGTGGAACCGCTCGAAATCAGCCCCAGCATTTT. Translated: CASSGTARNQPQHF.

The genes are TRBV7-9 and TRBJ1-2; possibly TRBD1 for D (6 bases). The germline gives CDR1 SEHNR, CDR2 FQNEAQ (reference sequence). The CDR3 runs 17 residues. The ends were cut back, 0 bases at V and 2 bases at J, with 16 bases in the middle. CDR3 protein: CASSLARSGETNYGYTF. The CDR3 DNA follows: TGTGCCAGCAGCTTAGCGCGTTCAGGGGAAACCAACTATGGCTACACCTTC.

The chain combines TRBV19 with TRBJ1-1, with D possibly being TRBD1 (6 bases). The CDR3 spans 14 residues. V was shortened by 6 bases and J by 4 bases, with 15 bases between the two germline ends. The germline V gene encodes CDR1 LNHDA and CDR2 SQIVND (reference sequence). The DNA of the CDR3 is TGTGCCAGTAGAGAGAGGGGGGCTAGCACTGAAGCTTTCTTT. Protein sequence: CASRERGASTEAFF.

The chain carries TRBV5-4 and TRBJ2-1; a weak D match, TRBD2 (5 bases). The germline CDR1 and CDR2 sequences are SGHNT and YYREEE (reference sequence). The V end lost 5 bases, the J end lost 6 bases, and 18 bases lay between the germline ends. This CDR3 contains 15 residues. In nucleotides, the CDR3 is TGTGCCAGCAGTCGGACGGGGTTAGGAGGCAATGAGCAGTTCTTC. Its translation: CASSRTGLGGNEQFF.